These T cell receptor beta chains were read from a single sample in a study of T cell responses to AZD1222 COVID-19 vaccine. Produced via immunoSEQ multiplex PCR; TCRdb's table is partial and in-frame only. The table has over 100,000 clones, about 86% seen once. Sequenced material: peripheral blood, taken on day 0 of AZD1222 vaccination. The receptors were gathered from an adult in good health. Each CDR3 is given with its conserved first and last residue. D genes are given only for firm matches. Part of the rows lack a size; the others show once, few, many or a class for expanded clones.

TRBV11-3	-	TRBJ2-2	-	CASSSFFQREGGGELFF	TGTGCCAGCAGCTCTTTTTTTCAACGCGAGGGCGGCGGGGAGCTGTTTTTT
TRBV19	TRBD1	TRBJ1-4	-	CASSPPTGGQLQEKLFF	TGTGCCAGTAGTCCGCCCACAGGGGGGCAGCTTCAAGAAAAACTGTTTTTT
TRBV13	-	TRBJ1-1	-	CASSLGRGFGAFF	TGTGCCAGCAGCTTAGGCAGGGGATTCGGAGCTTTCTTT
TRBV7-9	-	TRBJ1-5	-	CASSLGYQPQHF	TGTGCCAGCAGCTTAGGGTATCAGCCCCAGCATTTT
TRBV3-1/TRBV3-2	-	TRBJ1-2	-	CASSQGSANNYGYTF	TGTGCCAGCAGCCAAGGCTCGGCCAATAACTATGGCTACACCTTC
TRBV19	-	TRBJ1-5	-	CASKTRVGNQPQHF	TGTGCCAGTAAAACCAGGGTAGGCAATCAGCCCCAGCATTTT
TRBV6-6	-	TRBJ1-5	-	CASSHRPSNQPQHF	TGTGCCAGCAGCCACAGGCCGAGCAATCAGCCCCAGCATTTT
TRBV2	-	TRBJ2-1	-	CASSPRRRDLSYNEQFF	TGTGCCAGCAGTCCCCGAAGGCGGGATCTCTCCTACAATGAGCAGTTCTTC
TRBV27	-	TRBJ2-7	-	CASSFLTQTGGEQYF	TGTGCCAGCAGTTTCCTGACCCAAACGGGCGGCGAGCAGTACTTC
TRBV28	-	TRBJ2-4	-	CASSSTGSRENIQYF	TGTGCCAGCAGTTCCACCGGGAGTCGGGAAAACATTCAGTACTTC
TRBV19	TRBD1	TRBJ1-6	-	CASSMLDRDSPLHF	TGTGCCAGTAGTATGCTCGACAGGGATTCACCCCTCCACTTT
TRBV6-5	TRBD2	TRBJ2-1	-	CASKGTSGGKFF	TGTGCCAGCAAAGGGACTAGCGGGGGGAAGTTCTTC
TRBV19	-	TRBJ1-6	-	CASSIGQGSSYNSPLHF	TGTGCCAGTAGTATCGGGCAGGGGAGCTCCTATAATTCACCCCTCCACTTT
TRBV12-3/TRBV12-4	TRBD1	TRBJ2-3	-	CASSPDRETQYF	TGTGCCAGCAGTCCGGACAGGGAAACGCAGTATTTT
TRBV15	-	TRBJ2-5	-	CATSRALKETQYF	TGTGCCACCAGCAGAGCCCTAAAAGAGACCCAGTACTTC
TRBV28	TRBD1	TRBJ2-2	-	CASSLYGQGSKGELFF	TGTGCCAGCAGTTTATATGGACAGGGGTCCAAGGGGGAGCTGTTTTTT
TRBV28	-	TRBJ1-5	-	CASRFNRGVTQPQHF	TGTGCCAGCAGATTTAATAGGGGGGTTACTCAGCCCCAGCATTTT
TRBV19	TRBD1	TRBJ2-3	-	CASSKAGTAFTDTQYF	TGTGCCAGTAGTAAAGCCGGGACAGCATTCACAGATACGCAGTATTTT
TRBV27	-	TRBJ2-1	-	CASSLAQDPLYNEQFF	TGTGCCAGCAGTTTAGCGCAGGACCCTCTATACAATGAGCAGTTCTTC
TRBV2	TRBD1	TRBJ1-1	-	CASMRGSMTGTTEAFF	TGTGCCAGCATGCGGGGTTCGATGACAGGGACCACTGAAGCTTTCTTT
TRBV28	TRBD1	TRBJ1-4	few	CASSFPGGSGNEKLFF	TGTGCCAGCAGTTTCCCAGGGGGCAGCGGTAATGAAAAACTGTTTTTT
TRBV19	-	TRBJ2-3	-	CASSLGFGSGRTDTQYF	TGTGCCAGTAGTCTTGGTTTCGGGAGCGGCCGCACAGATACGCAGTATTTT
TRBV11-2	-	TRBJ2-3	-	CASSHWGSTNTQYF	TGTGCCAGCAGCCATTGGGGTAGCACAAATACGCAGTATTTT
TRBV4-3	-	TRBJ1-4	-	CASSQEPAPTNEKLFF	TGCGCCAGCAGCCAAGAGCCGGCACCAACTAATGAAAAACTGTTTTTT
TRBV20-1	-	TRBJ2-3	-	CSARVEDTQYF	TGCAGTGCTAGAGTCGAAGATACGCAGTATTTT
TRBV19	-	TRBJ1-4	-	CASSGIREGSTNEKLFF	TGTGCCAGTAGTGGGATCCGGGAGGGGTCAACTAATGAAAAACTGTTTTTT
TRBV5-1	TRBD1	TRBJ1-1	-	CASSLNNRGAQEAFF	TGCGCCAGCAGCTTGAATAACAGGGGAGCCCAAGAAGCTTTCTTT
TRBV6-6	TRBD1	TRBJ2-7	-	CASSLSGGEQYF	TGTGCCAGCAGTTTATCAGGGGGCGAGCAGTACTTC